The sequence of this TCR beta chain was determined in a study of blood T cell repertoires in COVID-19 (TCRdb year 2020). Study-wide context: Samples from collaborators originated in the United States, Italy and Spain and spanned both the acute and convalescent phases of COVID-19. The material from the prospective study consisted of cDNA or gDNA derived from T cells, B-cell-depleted T cells, or PBMCs. Subjects who had been exposed to COVID-19, were actively infected with it, or had recovered from it provided the deeply sampled blood TCRbeta repertoires that made up the dataset. The repertoires were released in a freely available public database meant as a resource for research on the immune response to SARS-CoV-2. Samples were obtained from the ongoing ImmuneRACE study (first 160 participants) and from over 1,000 subjects provided by 6 global collaborators. Nearly every sample came with metadata listing a de-identified subject ID, COVID-19 status, age in years and sex. Where available, HLA class I and class II types were taken from metadata supplied by the sample provider and were not determined by assay-based typing.

The full study reports these points: The amount of clinical and demographic metadata varied by source and participant and was provided uncurated.

Collaborating institutions collected whole blood in K2EDTA tubes following their own protocols. Collaborator samples were shipped for TCRbeta analysis as frozen whole blood, isolated PBMCs, or DNA extracted from either sample type. CDR1 and CDR2, per the germline V gene, are SGHRS and YFSETQ. The CDR3, from cysteine to phenylalanine, totals 15 residues. Just CDR3 DNA is preserved here, 45 bases in frame from base 1. V is clipped by 0 bases and J by 4 bases, and the sequence between their germline boundaries is 11 bases long. TCRbeta CDR3 regions were amplified from genomic DNA by means of the immunoSEQ Assay, a bias-controlled multiplex PCR. The authors processed their data as follows. Within the assay, amplification of reference gene primers was used to estimate how many nucleated cells each sample contained. Sequence reads were collapsed and filtered to measure the absolute abundance of every unique TCRbeta CDR3 rearrangement. For each sample, productive Simpson clonality was calculated as the square root of Simpson's diversity index across productive rearrangements. Imported from immuneACCESS, the table was reduced by TCRdb to in-frame sequences with V and J called. These copies leave out some clones; in studies compared against another copy, an unresolved V gene accounts for under half, and the cause of the remainder is not known. From that table come the V and J calls and clone size; the DNA was used to work out D and trimming. The sample data list 200,000 to 300,000 clones, and about 82% of these were observed just once. The ten largest account for 9% to 15% of the sample.

For this clone: No antigen is known for it. Base qualities are not recorded, but no much larger clone differs from it by a single base.

This clonotype originated in a man aged 80 or over with acute or convalescent COVID-19. Sequencing was done on a sample of peripheral blood. Recombination joined TRBV5-1 with TRBJ2-1; no D gene call is confident. CDR3 reads: CASSLDSPMYNEQFF. The DNA sequence follows: TGCGCCAGCAGCTTGGACTCTCCGATGTACAATGAGCAGTTCTTC.